These 20 T cell receptor beta chains were all obtained from the same sample, sequenced in a study of shared clonotypes between healthy human individuals. Naive CD8 cells comprised CD45RO-negative, CCR7-positively selected cells, excluding terminally differentiated effector memory CD45RA+ cells. Some clones are missing from TCRdb's copy, which holds only in-frame ones; the method was immunoSEQ multiplex PCR. The table lists about 590,000 clones, around 95% of them singletons. Sequenced: naive CD8+ T cells sorted from blood. The receptors stem from a woman in her thirties in good health.

This chain joins TRBV9 and TRBJ1-1, with D tentatively TRBD1 (5 bases). Trimming took 6 bases from V and 3 from J, leaving 18 bases between them. The germline CDR1 and CDR2 sequences are SGDLS and YYNGEE. This CDR3 has 15 amino acids. CDR3 amino acids: CASKSSRMTDTEAFF. In nucleotides, the CDR3 is TGTGCCAGCAAAAGTTCGAGGATGACAGACACTGAAGCTTTCTTT. Combining the CDR3 with reference TRBV9 and TRBJ1-1 gives the whole variable domain DSGVTQTPKHLITATGQRVTLRCSPRSGDLSVYWYQQSLDQGLQFLIQYYNGEERAKGNILERFSAQQFPDLHSELNLSSLELGDSALYFCASKSSRMTDTEAFFGQGTRLTVV.

With respect to this clone: Distinct nucleotide sequences in the sample also encode this CDR3. The rearrangement links TRBV27 to TRBJ2-7, with D hard to call. Trimming took 3 bases from V and 0 from J, leaving 9 bases between them. This CDR3 contains 14 residues. Germline CDR1 and CDR2: MNHEY and SMNVEV (reference sequence). The CDR3 DNA reads TGTGCCAGCAGTTTGGACGGAAGCTCCTACGAGCAGTACTTC. This translates into CASSLDGSSYEQYF.

There are a few counts of this clone. V usage is TRBV19 and J usage is TRBJ2-2; D perhaps matches TRBD1 (5 bases). The V gene lost 6 bases and the J gene lost 3 bases, with 8 bases spanning the gap. CDR1 and CDR2 (germline): LNHDA, SQIVND (reference sequence). The CDR3 spans 13 residues. The CDR3 nucleotides read TGTGCCAGTAGCGACAGATACACCGGGGAGCTGTTTTTT. It is translated as CASSDRYTGELFF.

The rearrangement links TRBV29-1 to TRBJ1-1; D remains unclear. Germline lookup yields CDR1 SQVTM and CDR2 ANQGSEA. V lost 4 bases, J lost 1 base, and 10 bases lay in between. The CDR3 loop spans 13 amino acids. CDR3 protein: CSVVDTTNTEAFF. The CDR3 DNA reads as TGCAGCGTTGTTGACACAACGAACACTGAAGCTTTCTTT.

The gene calls are TRBV27 and TRBJ2-3, with 7 bases identical to TRBD2. V trimming: 6 bases; J trimming: 5 bases; junction bases outside the gene matches: 11. The CDR3 contains 15 residues. In germline, CDR1 is MNHEY, CDR2 SMNVEV (reference sequence). In DNA, the CDR3 is TGTGCCAGCAGATCCCGGGACTACGACTTAGATACGCAGTATTTT. It codes for CASRSRDYDLDTQYF.

V and J are TRBV29-1 and TRBJ2-7; D unresolved. Looked up from germline, CDR1 is SQVTM and CDR2 is ANQGSEA. The length of the CDR3 is 12 residues. The V and J ends lost 4 bases and 3 bases respectively, with 10 bases between them. The CDR3, as DNA: TGCAGCGTTGGACTCTCTATCTACGAGCAGTACTTC. This codes for CSVGLSIYEQYF.

The V and J genes are TRBV9 and TRBJ1-2; a weak D match, TRBD1 (5 bases). The CDR3 runs to 16 residues. Between the trimmed V and J ends, which lost 0 bases and 5 bases, there was a span of 17 bases. The germline V gene encodes CDR1 SGDLS and CDR2 YYNGEE. CDR3 in amino acids: CASSVDGAGRIYGYTF. As DNA, the CDR3 is TGTGCCAGCAGCGTAGATGGGGCAGGGCGTATTTATGGCTACACCTTC.

V and J are TRBV28 and TRBJ2-7; D remains ambiguous. The length of the CDR3 is 12 residues. CDR1 and CDR2 (germline): MDHEN, SYDVKM. Trimming removed 8 bases from V and 4 bases from J, with 12 bases in between. CDR3 nucleotides: TGTGCCAGCTGTAAAGGGTATTACGAGCAGTACTTC. It is translated as CASCKGYYEQYF.

V usage is TRBV5-1 and J usage is TRBJ2-7; D gene unclear. The germline V gene has CDR1 SGHRS and CDR2 YFSETQ. This CDR3 spans 14 amino acids. V gave up 4 bases and J gave up 4 bases, with 15 bases separating them. CDR3 in amino acids: CASSLGRVGYEQYF. CDR3 nucleotide sequence: TGCGCCAGCAGCCTTGGACGGGTGGGTTACGAGCAGTACTTC.

J is TRBJ2-7 and V is TRBV6-6; 8 bases fit TRBD1. Losses at the gene ends were 0 bases for V and 0 bases for J; bases not matched to a gene: 4. In germline, CDR1 is MNHNY, CDR2 SVGAGI (reference sequence). This CDR3 has 16 amino acids. The DNA of the CDR3 is TGTGCCAGCAGTTACTCCCAGACAGGGGTCTCCTACGAGCAGTACTTC. The encoded protein is CASSYSQTGVSYEQYF.

J is TRBJ1-5 and V is TRBV7-8; D gene unclear. Trimming shortened V by 1 base and J by 3 bases, and 10 bases separated the two germline ends. There are 15 residues in the CDR3. Germline loops: CDR1 SGHVS, CDR2 FQNEAQ. Written as DNA, the CDR3 is TGTGCCAGCAGCTTAGTGAGAGTAACCAATCAGCCCCAGCATTTT. This encodes CASSLVRVTNQPQHF.

The chain uses TRBV5-4 and TRBJ1-1, with D maybe TRBD1 (6 bases). The CDR3 covers 13 residues. Germline CDR1 SGHNT, CDR2 YYREEE (reference sequence). V lost 8 bases and J 1 base, leaving 12 bases between the germline ends. CDR3 residues: CASQRGGNTEAFF. CDR3 DNA sequence: TGTGCCAGTCAACGAGGGGGGAACACTGAAGCTTTCTTT.

The rearrangement links TRBV29-1 to TRBJ1-2; D call uncertain. Germline V lookup: CDR1 SQVTM, CDR2 ANQGSEA. V was cut by 7 bases and J by 8 bases, with 14 bases left in between. The CDR3 totals 11 residues. DNA of the CDR3: TGCAGCGCGGTATATGACTTCGGCTACACCTTC. Protein: CSAVYDFGYTF. Full variable domain (outside the CDR3, taken from reference TRBV29-1 and TRBJ1-2): SAVISQKPSRDICQRGTSLTIQCQVDSQVTMMFWYRQQPGQSLTLIATANQGSEATYESGFVIDKFPISRPNLTFSTLTVSNMSPEDSSIYLCSAVYDFGYTFGSGTRLTVV.

V is TRBV15 and J is TRBJ2-3, with a tentative D call TRBD1 (6 bases). Trimming pared 0 bases from V and 4 bases from J, leaving 20 bases between. Germline lookup yields CDR1 LNHNV and CDR2 YYDKDF (reference sequence). The CDR3 is made up of 18 amino acids. The CDR3, as DNA: TGTGCCACCAGCAGAGATCCGGGGTGGACAGACAGTTCAGATACGCAGTATTTT. Translated, it gives CATSRDPGWTDSSDTQYF. The full variable domain, with the rest looked up from reference TRBV15 and TRBJ2-3, is DAMVIQNPRYQVTQFGKPVTLSCSQTLNHNVMYWYQQKSSQAPKLLFHYYDKDFNNEADTPDNFQSRRPNTSFCFLDIRSPGLGDTAMYLCATSRDPGWTDSSDTQYFGPGTRLTVL.

V usage is TRBV2 and J usage is TRBJ1-1, with D perhaps TRBD1 (6 bases). CDR1 and CDR2 (germline): SNHLY, FYNNEI. The V end was cut by 5 bases, the J end by 0 bases, with 10 bases between. CDR3 length: 14 amino acids. The CDR3: CASSSGTLNTEAFF. The CDR3 region has the DNA TGTGCCAGCAGTTCCGGGACACTGAACACTGAAGCTTTCTTT.

The sample holds one count of this clone. The gene calls are TRBV6-1 and TRBJ2-7; the D is unclear. The CDR3 length is 16 residues. CDR1 and CDR2 from the germline V gene are MNHNS and SASEGT. The V end lost 2 bases, the J end lost 2 bases, and 16 bases lay between the germline ends. The CDR3 sequence: CASSEPPVAVTYEQYF. The DNA for the CDR3 is TGTGCCAGCAGTGAACCCCCCGTGGCCGTTACCTACGAGCAGTACTTC.

The chain couples TRBV7-8 to TRBJ2-1; the D is unclear. This CDR3 is 12 amino acids long. The ends were cut back, 1 base at V and 9 bases at J, with 7 bases in the middle. CDR1 is SGHVS and CDR2 is FQNEAQ in the germline V gene. CDR3 nucleotides: TGTGCCAGCAGCTTAGTAGCTGGTGAGCAGTTCTTC. Amino acid sequence: CASSLVAGEQFF.

Regarding this clone: At the DNA level, this CDR3 is encoded by other sequences in the same sample as well. This chain links TRBV28 with TRBJ2-7; 11 positions agree with TRBD2. The CDR3 totals 14 residues. CDR1 and CDR2 from the germline V gene are MDHEN and SYDVKM. V lost 6 bases, J lost 0 bases, and 1 base stayed unmatched. The DNA for the CDR3 is TGTGCCAGCAGCCTAGCGGGAGGCTCCTACGAGCAGTACTTC. It is translated as CASSLAGGSYEQYF.

CDR3: CASSPRQGGGETQYF. As DNA, the CDR3 is TGTGCCAGCAGTCCCCGACAGGGAGGTGGGGAGACCCAGTACTTC. The V gene is TRBV27, the J gene TRBJ2-5; D possibly corresponds to TRBD1 (7 bases). This CDR3 is 15 amino acids long. Germline CDR1 MNHEY, CDR2 SMNVEV (reference sequence). Trimming shortened V by 5 bases and J by 5 bases, and 18 bases separated the two germline ends.

The gene calls are TRBV6-1 and TRBJ2-7, with 10 bases that match TRBD2. The CDR3 contains 16 residues. CDR1 is MNHNS and CDR2 is SASEGT in the germline V gene. The ends lost 1 base at V and 5 bases at J; junction bases unmatched: 8. The CDR3: CASSEGTLAGAHEQYF. The CDR3 nucleotides are TGTGCCAGCAGTGAAGGTACTCTAGCGGGAGCTCACGAGCAGTACTTC.